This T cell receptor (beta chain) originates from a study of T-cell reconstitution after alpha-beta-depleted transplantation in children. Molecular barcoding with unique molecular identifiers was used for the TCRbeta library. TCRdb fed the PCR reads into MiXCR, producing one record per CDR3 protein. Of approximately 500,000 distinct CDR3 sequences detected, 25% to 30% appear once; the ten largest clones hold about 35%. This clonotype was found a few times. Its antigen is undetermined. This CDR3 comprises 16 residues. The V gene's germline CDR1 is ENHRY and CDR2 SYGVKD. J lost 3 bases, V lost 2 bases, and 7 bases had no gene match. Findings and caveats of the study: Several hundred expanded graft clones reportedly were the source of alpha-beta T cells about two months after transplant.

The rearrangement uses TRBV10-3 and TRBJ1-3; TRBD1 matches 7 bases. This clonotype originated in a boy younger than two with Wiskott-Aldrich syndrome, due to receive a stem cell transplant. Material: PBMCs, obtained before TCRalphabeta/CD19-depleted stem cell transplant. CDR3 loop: CAISEPQTGLGNTIYF. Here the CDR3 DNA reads TGTGCCATCAGTGAGCCCCAGACAGGGCTTGGAAACACCATATATTTT.